The clone carrying this TCR beta chain was counted a few times. Its antigen is unidentified. Reverse transcription of extracted RNA yielded cDNA, which provided the sequencing template. Assay used: immunoSEQ multiplex PCR; TCRdb lists only in-frame clones, some missing. The data hold under 200,000 clones, with less than 80% observed a single time. The CDR3 contains 15 residues. V lost 4 bases to trimming and J lost 4 bases; unmatched junction nucleotides: 7. The germline V gene encodes CDR1 MNHEY and CDR2 SVGAGI. Treatment specified: oral pan-JAK inhibitor, 5-10 mg twice daily. The entry originates in a study of CD8+ T cells in alopecia areata. The overall study: Tofacitinib continued for 6 to 18 months and was then withheld for 6 months. Notes on the study in general: There were many expanded lesional clones persisting in scalp and blood during tofacitinib. Although TCR sharing was seen in mice, sharing across patients was less clear, possibly for HLA-related reasons. Normal skin contains resident alphabeta T cells, and these are also sequenced in scalp samples.

The chain recombines TRBV6-5 with TRBJ2-5, with 9 bases aligning to TRBD2. The specimen comprised CD4+ T cells sorted from blood, sampled at week 24, from a patient treated with tofacitinib. The TCR comes from a human donor with alopecia areata. The CDR3 region is CASSFSGGAAETQYF. CDR3 bases: TGTGCCAGCAGTTTTAGCGGGGGAGCTGCAGAGACCCAGTACTTC.